These 14 T cell receptor beta chains share one sample of origin, sequenced in a study of control samples from healthy donors and cancer patients. This table comes from immunoSEQ multiplex PCR, and its TCRdb copy is limited to in-frame clones, with some not included. The sample consists of about 29,000 clones, about 85% of them appearing once. Sequencing was performed on formalin-fixed, paraffin-embedded tissue. The source of these receptors is a female donor with melanoma.

The J gene is TRBJ1-3, the V gene TRBV9, with TRBD1 identical over 7 bases. Trimming removed 6 bases from V and 4 bases from J; junction bases left unmatched: 7. CDR1 SGDLS and CDR2 YYNGEE come from the germline V gene. The CDR3 covers 14 residues. CDR3 sequence: CASNVQGVGNTIYF. The CDR3 DNA follows: TGTGCCAGCAACGTTCAGGGGGTCGGAAACACCATATATTTT.

The J gene is TRBJ1-1, the V gene TRBV6-5; a possible D gene is TRBD1 (5 bases). The CDR3 runs to 13 residues. Trimming removed 5 bases from V and 2 bases from J, with 9 bases in between. Germline CDR1 and CDR2: MNHEY and SVGAGI. Here the CDR3 DNA reads TGTGCCAGCAGTCTAACAGGTAACACTGAAGCTTTCTTT. Translation: CASSLTGNTEAFF.

The chain has TRBV15 and TRBJ1-2, with D hard to call. This CDR3 region has 15 residues. Between the trimmed V and J ends, which lost 0 bases and 2 bases, there was a span of 10 bases. CDR1 and CDR2 from the germline V gene are LNHNV and YYDKDF (reference sequence). The CDR3 is CATSREDTHNYGYTF. CDR3 DNA: TGTGCCACCAGCAGAGAAGACACACACAACTATGGCTACACCTTC.

The rearrangement links TRBV29-1 to TRBJ1-2; D unresolved. With 3 bases removed from V and 7 bases from J, the gap between germline ends came to 9 bases. CDR1 and CDR2 from the germline V gene are SQVTM and ANQGSEA. The CDR3 is 11 amino acids. CDR3 in DNA: TGCAGCGTTGACCACGGAAGTGGCTACACCTTC. Its translation: CSVDHGSGYTF. Supplemented by reference TRBV29-1 and TRBJ1-2, the full variable domain reads SAVISQKPSRDICQRGTSLTIQCQVDSQVTMMFWYRQQPGQSLTLIATANQGSEATYESGFVIDKFPISRPNLTFSTLTVSNMSPEDSSIYLCSVDHGSGYTFGSGTRLTVV.

The chain joins TRBV5-6 to TRBJ2-1; a possible D gene is TRBD2 (6 bases). Per germline, CDR1 SGHDT and CDR2 YYEEEE. The CDR3 is 14 residues long. Trimming removed 3 bases from V and 9 bases from J, with 16 bases in between. The CDR3 region is CASSSGLRGGEQFF. DNA for the CDR3: TGTGCCAGCAGCTCGGGACTCCGGGGTGGTGAGCAGTTCTTC.

This chain joins TRBV30 and TRBJ1-3, with D possibly TRBD1 on 5 matching bases. The ends were cut back, 2 bases at V and 0 bases at J, with 11 bases in the middle. This CDR3 is 15 amino acids long. The germline V gene encodes CDR1 GTSNPN and CDR2 SVGIG (reference sequence). The CDR3 spells CAWSRGLRSGNTIYF. The CDR3 region has the DNA TGTGCCTGGAGTCGGGGCCTTCGCTCTGGAAACACCATATATTTT.

The chain links TRBV4-2 to TRBJ1-1; 8 nucleotides agree with TRBD1. Germline CDR1 is LGHNA and CDR2 is YNFKEQ. Unmatched junction bases numbered 15, after V lost 3 bases and J lost 6 bases. CDR3 length equals 17 residues. The CDR3: CASSHESGTGGLAEAFF. The CDR3 DNA reads TGTGCCAGCAGCCACGAGTCCGGGACAGGAGGGCTCGCTGAAGCTTTCTTT.

With regard to this clone: Compared with germline, one end of the junction differs, possibly owing to a read error. This chain links TRBV7-9 with TRBJ2-2; unclear D gene. Germline lookup yields CDR1 SEHNR and CDR2 FQNEAQ (reference sequence). This CDR3 region has 16 residues. The CDR3 loop reads CASSQASMGNPGELFF. CDR3 bases: TGTGCCAGCAGTCAAGCCAGCATGGGGAACCCCGGGGAGCTGTTTTTT.

The CDR3, as DNA: TGTGCCAGCAGACCCTGGAGCGGGCAATACAATGAGCAGTTCTTC. As protein: CASRPWSGQYNEQFF. The chain joins TRBV6-5 to TRBJ2-1; D might be TRBD2 (6 bases). Germline assignment: CDR1 MNHEY and CDR2 SVGAGI. V gave up 6 bases and J gave up 4 bases, with 16 bases separating them. The CDR3 is 15 residues long.

This chain links TRBV5-1 with TRBJ2-5; D not certain. Germline V gene data show CDR1 as SGHRS and CDR2 as YFSETQ. This CDR3 has 13 residues. V was shortened by 0 bases and J by 2 bases, with 5 bases between the two germline ends. The CDR3 region is CASSLGQQETQYF. CDR3 nucleotide sequence: TGCGCCAGCAGCTTGGGTCAGCAAGAGACCCAGTACTTC.

The chain recombines TRBV7-2 with TRBJ1-2; 7 nucleotides line up with TRBD1. The germline CDR1 and CDR2 sequences are SGHTA and FQGNSA. This CDR3 has 16 amino acids. V was pared by 1 base and J by 8 bases, with 13 bases of the junction left unmatched. CDR3 amino acids: CASSLGAGGVLGGYTF. CDR3 nucleotide sequence: TGTGCCAGCAGCTTAGGGGCAGGGGGTGTTTTAGGCGGCTACACCTTC.

In the case of this clone: Other DNA sequences within the sample encode an identical CDR3. V gene TRBV5-1 combines with J gene TRBJ1-1; possibly TRBD1 for D (6 bases). This CDR3 has 15 amino acids. Germline V CDR1 and CDR2: SGHRS, YFSETQ. V dropped 2 bases and J dropped 2 bases, with 13 bases sitting between them. CDR3 residues: CASSFLQGLNTEAFF. CDR3 DNA sequence: TGCGCCAGCAGCTTCTTACAGGGATTAAACACTGAAGCTTTCTTT.

This clone is medium-sized within its sample. The chain links TRBV9 to TRBJ2-2, with 13 bases fitting TRBD2. Germline CDR1 and CDR2: SGDLS and YYNGEE. This CDR3 spans 15 amino acids. V gave up 8 bases and J gave up 7 bases; unmatched junction bases: 8. The CDR3 sequence: CASRRTSGSYGELFF. In nucleotides, the CDR3 is TGTGCCAGTCGTCGGACTAGCGGGAGTTACGGGGAGCTGTTTTTT.

CDR3 DNA sequence: TGTGCCAGCAGCAAACAGGGGTCGGCAGATACGCAGTATTTT. Translated, it gives CASSKQGSADTQYF. The rearrangement uses TRBV6-2 or TRBV6-3 and TRBJ2-3; 7 bases line up with TRBD1. Looked up from germline, CDR1 is MNHEY and CDR2 is SVGEGT. The CDR3 sequence is 14 residues long. The V gene end was trimmed by 6 bases and the J gene end by 4 bases; junction bases not matched to a gene: 7.